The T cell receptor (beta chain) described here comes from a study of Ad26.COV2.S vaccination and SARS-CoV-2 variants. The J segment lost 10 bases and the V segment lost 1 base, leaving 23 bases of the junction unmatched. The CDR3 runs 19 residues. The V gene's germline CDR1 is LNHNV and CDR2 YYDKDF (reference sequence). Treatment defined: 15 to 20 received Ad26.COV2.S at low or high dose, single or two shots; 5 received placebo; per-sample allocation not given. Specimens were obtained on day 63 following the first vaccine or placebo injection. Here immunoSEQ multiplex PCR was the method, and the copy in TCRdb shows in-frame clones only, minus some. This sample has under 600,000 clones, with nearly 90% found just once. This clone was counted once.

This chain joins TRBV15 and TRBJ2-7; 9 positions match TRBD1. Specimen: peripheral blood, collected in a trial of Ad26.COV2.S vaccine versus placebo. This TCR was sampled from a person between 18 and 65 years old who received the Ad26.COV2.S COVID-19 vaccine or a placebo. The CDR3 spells CATSRAGGTGIWGGSGQYF. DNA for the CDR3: TGTGCCACCAGCAGAGCCGGGGGGACAGGGATTTGGGGAGGGAGCGGACAGTACTTC.